These 20 T cell receptor beta chains were sequenced from one sample in a study of blood T cells in healthy people across ages. A second about 7 to 12 cycle PCR used barcoded and J-beta primers. TCRdb re-derived calls from the 5' RACE reads in MiXCR, one entry per CDR3 protein. The repertoire holds approximately 830,000 distinct CDR3 sequences, with approximately 59% as singletons. Sequencing was carried out using blood. These receptors were obtained from a young man in good health.

The chain employs TRBV24-1 and TRBJ2-3, with D tentatively TRBD2 (6 bases). Germline values: CDR1 KGHDR, CDR2 SFDVKD. CDR3 length: 14 residues. The V gene lost 3 bases and the J gene lost 2 bases, with 8 bases spanning the gap. The CDR3 nucleotides read TGTGCCACCAGTGATCGGGACTTCACAGATACGCAGTATTTT. Protein: CATSDRDFTDTQYF.

As regards this clonotype: This CDR3 is missing its conserved last phenylalanine or tryptophan, likely due to a read error. The CDR3 protein is CSASQGTDGYTL. CDR3 sequence (DNA): TGCAGTGCTAGCCAGGGGACGGATGGCTACACCTTA. The chain carries TRBV20-1 and TRBJ1-2, with D possibly TRBD1 on 6 matching bases. The germline gives CDR1 DFQATT, CDR2 SNEGSKA (reference sequence). With 3 bases removed from V and 6 bases from J, the gap between germline ends came to 11 bases. The CDR3 totals 12 residues.

The V call is TRBV11-2, the J call TRBJ1-6; D is undetermined. CDR1 is SGHAT and CDR2 is FQNNGV in the germline V gene. This CDR3 comprises 16 residues. V lost 5 bases to trimming and J lost 8 bases, with 19 bases between them. CDR3 nucleotides: TGTGCCAGCAGCCAAATTTTACGGTCGGGGTATTCACCCCTCCACTTT. As protein: CASSQILRSGYSPLHF.

This chain uses TRBV7-9 with TRBJ2-7; D may correspond to TRBD1 or TRBD2 (6 bases each). CDR1 is SEHNR and CDR2 is FQNEAQ in the germline V gene (reference sequence). The CDR3 has 17 residues. Trimming removed 0 bases from V and 1 base from J, with 16 bases in between. The chain's CDR3 is CASSLAPGALGSYEQYF. The CDR3 nucleotides are TGTGCCAGCAGCTTAGCCCCGGGGGCGTTGGGATCCTACGAGCAGTACTTC.

This clonotype appeared a few times. This chain connects TRBV7-2 to TRBJ1-5, with D unclear. V shed 4 bases and J shed 4 bases, with 11 bases lying between them. The CDR3 contains 14 residues. Germline CDR1 reads SGHTA; CDR2 reads FQGNSA. CDR3 sequence: CASSSYGGNQPQHF. The CDR3 nucleotides read TGTGCCAGCAGCTCCTATGGCGGGAATCAGCCCCAGCATTTT.

The rearrangement uses TRBV20-1 and TRBJ2-4, with D tentatively TRBD1 (5 bases). Germline-derived CDR1 and CDR2 are DFQATT and SNEGSKA (reference sequence). V was cut by 3 bases and J by 0 bases, with 15 bases left in between. This CDR3 is 16 amino acids long. The CDR3 DNA reads TGCAGTGCTAGCAATGGGCTCAGGGTAGCCAAAAACATTCAGTACTTC. Its translation is CSASNGLRVAKNIQYF.

The rearrangement joins TRBV15 to TRBJ1-4; D possibly corresponds to TRBD1 (5 bases). In germline, CDR1 is LNHNV, CDR2 YYDKDF (reference sequence). CDR3 length: 15 amino acids. The germline V and J ends were trimmed by 0 bases and 8 bases, with 13 bases remaining between them. The chain's CDR3 is CATSRDGDWGEKLFF. The CDR3, as DNA: TGTGCCACCAGCAGAGATGGGGACTGGGGAGAAAAACTGTTTTTT. Based on the CDR3 plus reference TRBV15 and TRBJ1-4, the full variable domain is DAMVIQNPRYQVTQFGKPVTLSCSQTLNHNVMYWYQQKSSQAPKLLFHYYDKDFNNEADTPDNFQSRRPNTSFCFLDIRSPGLGDTAMYLCATSRDGDWGEKLFFGSGTQLSVL.

The genes are TRBV7-2 and TRBJ2-7, with TRBD2 matching 9 bases. CDR3 length equals 13 residues. The ends lost 5 bases at V and 9 bases at J; junction bases unmatched: 8. CDR1 SGHTA and CDR2 FQGNSA come from the germline V gene. The DNA for the CDR3 is TGTGCCAGCAGCCCCGTGACAGCGGGGGGGCAGTACTTC. Translated: CASSPVTAGGQYF.

The genes are TRBV5-1 and TRBJ2-4, with a weak D call TRBD1 (6 bases). The V end lost 1 base, the J end lost 2 bases, and 16 bases lay between the germline ends. In germline, CDR1 is SGHRS, CDR2 YFSETQ. The CDR3 is 17 residues long. CDR3 nucleotides: TGCGCCAGCAGCTTGCGTGGGGACATGACCCCCAAAAACATTCAGTACTTC. Translated, it gives CASSLRGDMTPKNIQYF.

V is TRBV6-1 and J is TRBJ2-1; no definite D call. The CDR3 has 13 residues. The V gene lost 4 bases and the J gene lost 0 bases, with 4 bases spanning the gap. Looked up from germline, CDR1 is MNHNS and CDR2 is SASEGT. This chain's CDR3 is CASSVPSYNEQFF. The CDR3 nucleotides read TGTGCCAGCAGTGTCCCCTCCTACAATGAGCAGTTCTTC.

The rearrangement links TRBV29-1 to TRBJ2-1, with no clear D. CDR3 length: 14 residues. V lost 1 base to trimming and J lost 10 bases, with 17 bases between them. Looked up from germline, CDR1 is SQVTM and CDR2 is ANQGSEA. CDR3 DNA sequence: TGCAGCGTTGAAGGCTCCGAAGACCCCCGGGAGCAGTTCTTC. Translation: CSVEGSEDPREQFF.

The chain couples TRBV20-1 to TRBJ2-5; no clear D gene. Trimming took 0 bases from V and 2 from J, leaving 16 bases between them. Looked up from germline, CDR1 is DFQATT and CDR2 is SNEGSKA (reference sequence). This CDR3 is built from 16 residues. Written as DNA, the CDR3 is TGCAGTGCTAGAGATAGGGCTGAGGCTCTGCAAGAGACCCAGTACTTC. It is translated as CSARDRAEALQETQYF.

This chain uses TRBV3-1 with TRBJ2-5, with unresolved D. Germline assignment: CDR1 LGHDT and CDR2 YNNKEL (reference sequence). V lost 0 bases, J lost 4 bases, and 12 bases lay in between. The CDR3 consists of 15 residues. CDR3 DNA: TGTGCCAGCAGCCAAGATGGGCCAGGCGGAGAGACCCAGTACTTC. Encoded protein: CASSQDGPGGETQYF.

This clonotype was picked up a small number of times. The chain links TRBV29-1 to TRBJ2-7; 7 bases agree with TRBD1. J gave up 2 bases and V 6 bases, and 7 bases lay outside the gene matches. This CDR3 has 13 amino acids. CDR1 and CDR2 (germline): SQVTM, ANQGSEA. CDR3 bases: TGCAGCGTCACCGGGACAGTTGCCTACGAGCAGTACTTC. Translated, it gives CSVTGTVAYEQYF.

V is TRBV9 and J is TRBJ2-7; D is perhaps TRBD1 (5 bases). V was clipped by 4 bases and J by 6 bases, with 14 bases between them. Germline V gene data show CDR1 as SGDLS and CDR2 as YYNGEE. CDR3 length: 13 residues. The DNA for the CDR3 is TGTGCCAGCAGCTCTGACAGTTTGGGCGAGCAGTACTTC. Protein sequence: CASSSDSLGEQYF.

This chain joins TRBV7-8 and TRBJ2-7; tentatively, D is TRBD1 (7 bases). V gave up 3 bases and J gave up 5 bases, with 20 bases separating them. The CDR3 runs to 16 residues. CDR1 is SGHVS and CDR2 is FQNEAQ in the germline V gene. CDR3 in DNA: TGTGCCAGCAGCTTGGATCTTCAGGGGGGAGTACACGAGCAGTACTTC. Its translation is CASSLDLQGGVHEQYF.

The chain has TRBV6-5 and TRBJ1-2; tentatively, D is TRBD1 (6 bases). The CDR3 spans 14 residues. The V end was cut by 0 bases, the J end by 3 bases, with 8 bases between. Germline CDR1 MNHEY, CDR2 SVGAGI. CDR3 coding DNA: TGTGCCAGCAGTTACTCGAACAGGGACTATGGCTACACCTTC. This sequence encodes CASSYSNRDYGYTF.

The J gene is TRBJ2-3, the V gene TRBV10-3, with D hard to call. The CDR3 loop spans 13 amino acids. CDR1 and CDR2 (germline): ENHRY, SYGVKD. The V end lost 0 bases, the J end lost 4 bases, and 5 bases lay between the germline ends. CDR3 bases: TGTGCCATCAGTGAGTCGCGCCCAGATACGCAGTATTTT. It codes for CAISESRPDTQYF.

This chain uses TRBV6-1 with TRBJ1-5, with 10 bases fitting TRBD1. V lost 10 bases to trimming and J lost 3 bases; unmatched junction nucleotides: 9. The CDR3 spans 15 residues. The germline V gene has CDR1 MNHNS and CDR2 SASEGT. The CDR3 loop is CATRTGGPHNQPQHF. In DNA form, the CDR3 reads TGTGCCACCCGGACAGGGGGACCGCACAATCAGCCCCAGCATTTT.

The chain uses TRBV7-2 and TRBJ1-2; D is uncertain. Trimming removed 3 bases at V and 8 bases at J, with 13 bases between. Germline V gene sequence: CDR1 SGHTA, CDR2 FQGNSA. This CDR3 has 13 residues. In DNA form, the CDR3 reads TGTGCCAGCAGCTTGAGTCAGGCCAGGGGCTACACCTTC. It yields the protein CASSLSQARGYTF. Full variable domain (rest looked up from reference TRBV7-2 and TRBJ1-2): GAGVSQSPSNKVTEKGKDVELRCDPISGHTALYWYRQSLGQGLEFLIYFQGNSAPDKSGLPSDRFSAERTGGSVSTLTIQRTQQEDSAVYLCASSLSQARGYTFGSGTRLTVV.